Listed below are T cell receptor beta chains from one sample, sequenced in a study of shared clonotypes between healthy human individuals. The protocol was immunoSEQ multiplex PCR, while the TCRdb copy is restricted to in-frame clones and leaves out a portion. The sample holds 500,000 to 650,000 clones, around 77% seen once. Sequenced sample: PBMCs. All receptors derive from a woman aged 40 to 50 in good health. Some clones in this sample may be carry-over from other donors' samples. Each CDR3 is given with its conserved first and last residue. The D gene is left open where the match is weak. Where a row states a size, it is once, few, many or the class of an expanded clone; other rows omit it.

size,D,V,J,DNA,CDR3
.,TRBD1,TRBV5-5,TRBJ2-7,TGTGCCAGCAGCAGGGGACAGGGGGGCTACGAGCAGTACTTC,CASSRGQGGYEQYF
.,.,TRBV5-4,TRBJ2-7,TGTGCCAGCAGCTTACCGGACTCCTACGAGCAGTACTTC,CASSLPDSYEQYF
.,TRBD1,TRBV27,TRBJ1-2,TGTGCCAGCAGTTCCTACGGACAGGGCTTCTATGGCTACACCTTC,CASSSYGQGFYGYTF
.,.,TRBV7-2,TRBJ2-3,TGTGCCAGCAGCTTAGCAGGCCGCACAGATACGCAGTATTTT,CASSLAGRTDTQYF
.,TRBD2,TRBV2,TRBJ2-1,TGTGCCAGCAGTGATATGTCTAGCGGGGGTGAGCAGTTCTTC,CASSDMSSGGEQFF
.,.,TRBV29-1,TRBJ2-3,TGCAGCGTTGAAGGCGGAGAGTACACAGATACGCAGTATTTT,CSVEGGEYTDTQYF
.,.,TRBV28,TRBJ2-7,TGTGCCAGCAGGCCAGTGAGGGGGGGCTACGAGCAGTACTTC,CASRPVRGGYEQYF
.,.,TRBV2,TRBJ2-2,TGTGCCAGCAGTGAATCCGAGAACAGGCTGAACACCGGGGAGCTGTTTTTT,CASSESENRLNTGELFF
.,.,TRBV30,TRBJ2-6,TGTGCCTGGATGGGGGGTAAGATGGTCTCTGGGGCCAACGTCCTGACTTTC,CAWMGGKMVSGANVLTF
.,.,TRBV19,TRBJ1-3,TGTGCCAGTACTAATACGGTGGGACCTGGAAACACCATATATTTT,CASTNTVGPGNTIYF
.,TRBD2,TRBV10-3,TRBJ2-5,TGTGCCATCAGCGCGGGGGTAGCGGGCCAAGAGACCCAGTACTTC,CAISAGVAGQETQYF
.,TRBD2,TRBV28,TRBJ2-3,TGTGCCAGCAACCTAGGAAGACGGGCTAGCGGGAGGGCCCGGACAGATACGCAGTATTTT,CASNLGRRASGRARTDTQYF
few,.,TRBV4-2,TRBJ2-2,TGTGCCAGCAGCCTAAACACCGGGGAGCTGTTTTTT,CASSLNTGELFF
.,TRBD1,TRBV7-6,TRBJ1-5,TGTGCCAGCAGCGCGGGGACAGTGATAAGCAATCAGCCCCAGCATTTT,CASSAGTVISNQPQHF
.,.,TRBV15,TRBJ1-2,TGTGCCACCAGCCTGAGGCTCGGATATGGCTACACCTTC,CATSLRLGYGYTF
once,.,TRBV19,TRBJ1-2,TGTGCCAGTAGTTTATTGGGGGCCGGCGAGGACTATGGCTACACCTTC,CASSLLGAGEDYGYTF
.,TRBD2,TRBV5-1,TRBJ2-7,TGCGCCAGCAGCTTGGCAGGACTAGCGGGAGGCGCCTACGAGCAGTACTTC,CASSLAGLAGGAYEQYF
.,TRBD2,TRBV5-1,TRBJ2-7,TGCGCCAGCAGCACGACTAGCGGGACCTACGAGCAGTACTTC,CASSTTSGTYEQYF
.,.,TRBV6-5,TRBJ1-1,TGTGCCAGCAGCCCTGCCCGCCTAAGGTGGGCTTTCTTT,CASSPARLRWAFF
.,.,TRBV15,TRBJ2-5,TGTGCCACCAGCAGAGGAGGGGGATCAATGGAGACCCAGTACTTC,CATSRGGGSMETQYF
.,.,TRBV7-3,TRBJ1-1,TGTGCCAGCAGCTCCCTGGGCAGCCACACTGAAGCTTTCTTT,CASSSLGSHTEAFF
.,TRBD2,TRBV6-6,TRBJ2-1,TGTGCCAGCAGGCCTACTAGCGGGAGGGTTGGTGAGCAGTTCTTC,CASRPTSGRVGEQFF
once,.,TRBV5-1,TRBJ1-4,TGCGCCAGCAGCTTGGATGGGACCAGGGGTGAAAAACTGTTTTTT,CASSLDGTRGEKLFF
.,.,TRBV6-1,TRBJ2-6,TGTGCCAGCATGGCAGGAGATTCTGGGGCCAACGTCCTGACTTTC,CASMAGDSGANVLTF
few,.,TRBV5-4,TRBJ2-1,TGTGCCAGCAGCTTATCCCTAGCAGCCTACAATGAGCAGTTCTTC,CASSLSLAAYNEQFF
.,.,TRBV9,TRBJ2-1,TGTGCCAGCAGCGTAGGGTTAGGGTTAAGGGGGACCTACAATGAGCAGTTCTTC,CASSVGLGLRGTYNEQFF
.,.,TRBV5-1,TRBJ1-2,TGCGCCAGCAGCTTGGAACCTGGGGACTATGGCTACACCTTC,CASSLEPGDYGYTF
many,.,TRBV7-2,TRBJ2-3,TGTGCCAGCAGCTTAGTTGGCCAGGGAGGCGATACGCAGTATTTT,CASSLVGQGGDTQYF
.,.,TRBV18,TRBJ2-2,TGTGCCAGCTCACCACAACAGGGAGACACCGGGGAGCTGTTTTTT,CASSPQQGDTGELFF
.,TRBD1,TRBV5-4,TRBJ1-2,TGTGCCAGCAGCTGGGGACAGGGTAACTATGGCTACACCTTC,CASSWGQGNYGYTF
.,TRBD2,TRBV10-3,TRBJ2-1,TGTGCCATCAGGTGGACTAGCGACAATGAGCAGTTCTTC,CAIRWTSDNEQFF
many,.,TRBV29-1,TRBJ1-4,TGCAGCGTTGAAGCGGTGGGGGGCGTTGAAAAACTGTTTTTT,CSVEAVGGVEKLFF
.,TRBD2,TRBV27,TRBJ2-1,TGTGCCAGCAGCCCCGAGCGGGGGGCTCGGAATGAGCAGTTCTTC,CASSPERGARNEQFF
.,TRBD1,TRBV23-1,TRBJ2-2,TGCGCCAGCAGTCCCCGGACAGGGGAGGCCGGGGAGCTGTTTTTT,CASSPRTGEAGELFF
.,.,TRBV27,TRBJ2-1,TGTGCCAGCGGTGACCGGAGCTCCTACAATGAGCAGTTCTTC,CASGDRSSYNEQFF
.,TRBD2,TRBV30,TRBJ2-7,TGTGCCTGGAGCGCCGGACTAGCGCCAGAGTACGAGCAGTACTTC,CAWSAGLAPEYEQYF
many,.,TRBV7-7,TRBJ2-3,TGTGCTAGCAGCAACCACGGGGGAGACACAGATACGCAGTATTTT,CASSNHGGDTDTQYF
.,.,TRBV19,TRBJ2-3,TGTGCCAGTAGTATTCCCGGGGCTAGCACAGATACGCAGTATTTT,CASSIPGASTDTQYF
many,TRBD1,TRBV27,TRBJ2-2,TGTGCCAGCAGTCCCGCAGGGGGCGGGGAGCTGTTTTTT,CASSPAGGGELFF
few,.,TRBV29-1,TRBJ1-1,TGCAGCGTTGATCCAGGGTTTGGGAGACCTGAAGCTTTCTTT,CSVDPGFGRPEAFF
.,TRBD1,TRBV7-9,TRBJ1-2,TGTGCCAGCAGCCACCAGGGGGCTTCCAAGGATGGCTACACCTTC,CASSHQGASKDGYTF
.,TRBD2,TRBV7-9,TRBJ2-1,TGTGCCAGCAGCTTAGAGTCTAGCGGGAGAGTAGACAATGAGCAGTTCTTC,CASSLESSGRVDNEQFF
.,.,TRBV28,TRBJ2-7,TGTGCCAGCAGCCCGAGGTCCGGGGCTCCCTACGAGCAGTACTTC,CASSPRSGAPYEQYF
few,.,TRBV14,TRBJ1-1,TGTGCCAGCAGCCAACAGGGGAACACTGAAGCTTTCTTT,CASSQQGNTEAFF
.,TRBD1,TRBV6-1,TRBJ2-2,TGTGCCAGCAGTTCCGGGACAGGGTACACCGGGGAGCTGTTTTTT,CASSSGTGYTGELFF
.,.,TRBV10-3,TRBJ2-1,TGTGCCACCAACAACGGGACTGACAATGAGCAGTTCTTC,CATNNGTDNEQFF
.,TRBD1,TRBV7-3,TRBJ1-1,TGTGCCAGCAGCCCCACAGGGGCGAACACTGAAGCTTTCTTT,CASSPTGANTEAFF
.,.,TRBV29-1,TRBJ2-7,TGCAGCGTTGCGGACGGATACGAGCAGTACTTC,CSVADGYEQYF
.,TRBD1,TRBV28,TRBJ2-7,TGTGCCAGCAGTTCCATCACCGGGACAGAAGTCTACGAGCAGTACTTC,CASSSITGTEVYEQYF
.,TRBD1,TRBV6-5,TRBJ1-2,TGTGCCAGCAGTTACTCGAGACAGGGTGAGAGCGGCTACACCTTC,CASSYSRQGESGYTF
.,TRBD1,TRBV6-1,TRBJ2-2,TGTGCCAGCAGTGAAGTGTGGGACAGGGCTAGCACCGGGGAGCTGTTTTTT,CASSEVWDRASTGELFF
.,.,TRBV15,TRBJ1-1,TGTGCCACCAGCTATAGATTCAGGAGGGAAGCTTTCTTT,CATSYRFRREAFF
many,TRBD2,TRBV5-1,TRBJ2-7,TGCGCCAGCAGCTCGCTAGCGGGAGGGCCGGGTTACGAGCAGTACTTC,CASSSLAGGPGYEQYF
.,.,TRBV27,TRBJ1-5,TGTGCCAGCAGCCCCAGGCAGGGGCTGAATCAGCCCCAGCATTTT,CASSPRQGLNQPQHF
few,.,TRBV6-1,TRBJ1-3,TGTGCCAGCGTCATCAGAGGCTCTGGAAACACCATATATTTT,CASVIRGSGNTIYF
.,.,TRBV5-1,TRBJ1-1,TGCGCCAGCAGCTTGGGGGGTGCAGGCGAGATGAACACTGAAGCTTTCTTT,CASSLGGAGEMNTEAFF
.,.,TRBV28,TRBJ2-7,TGTGCCAGCACCTCCCACTACGAGCAGTACTTC,CASTSHYEQYF